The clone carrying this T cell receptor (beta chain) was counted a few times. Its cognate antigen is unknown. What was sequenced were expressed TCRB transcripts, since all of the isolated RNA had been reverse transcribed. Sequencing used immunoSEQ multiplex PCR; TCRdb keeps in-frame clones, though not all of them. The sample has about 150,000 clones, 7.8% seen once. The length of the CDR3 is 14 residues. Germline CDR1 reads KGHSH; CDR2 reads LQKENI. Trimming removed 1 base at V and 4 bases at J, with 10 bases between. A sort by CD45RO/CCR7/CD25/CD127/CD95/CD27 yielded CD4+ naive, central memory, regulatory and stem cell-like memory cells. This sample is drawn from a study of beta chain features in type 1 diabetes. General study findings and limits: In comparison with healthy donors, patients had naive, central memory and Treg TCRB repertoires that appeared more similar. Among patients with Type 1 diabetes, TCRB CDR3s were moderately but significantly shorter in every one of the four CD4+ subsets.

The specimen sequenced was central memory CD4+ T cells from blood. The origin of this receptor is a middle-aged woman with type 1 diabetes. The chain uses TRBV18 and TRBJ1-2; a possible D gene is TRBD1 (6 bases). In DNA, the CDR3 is TGTGCCAGCTCACCACAAGGGACAACCTATGGCTACACCTTC. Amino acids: CASSPQGTTYGYTF.